This note documents a single TCR beta chain sequence. Its antigen is as yet unknown. This record comes from a study of CD4 T cells in relation to SARS-CoV-2 and coronaviruses. Study-wide context: Shared crossreactive spike epitopes were mapped to their HLA restriction. Broader study findings: No donor gave both pre-pandemic and post-infection samples.

Deep TCR-beta sequencing used DNA from uncultured naive and memory CD4+ T cells. Sequencing used immunoSEQ multiplex PCR; TCRdb keeps in-frame clones, though not all of them. The sample records about 65,000 clones, about 90% being singletons. The CDR3 length is 16 residues. J lost 3 bases, V lost 4 bases, and 9 bases had no gene match. Looked up from germline, CDR1 is SGHNT and CDR2 is YYREEE (reference sequence). The unexposed donors gave CD4+ T cells in about 2011-2018, prior to COVID-19. Naive and memory CD4+ T cells came from enriched cryopreserved PBMCs. The genes are TRBV5-4 and TRBJ2-7; 11 bases match TRBD1. What was sequenced was memory CD4+ T cells from PBMCs. The clonotype originates from a human donor in good health. CDR3 residues: CASSDGGTGGFYEQYF. CDR3 bases: TGTGCCAGCAGCGACGGAGGGACAGGGGGATTCTACGAGCAGTACTTC.